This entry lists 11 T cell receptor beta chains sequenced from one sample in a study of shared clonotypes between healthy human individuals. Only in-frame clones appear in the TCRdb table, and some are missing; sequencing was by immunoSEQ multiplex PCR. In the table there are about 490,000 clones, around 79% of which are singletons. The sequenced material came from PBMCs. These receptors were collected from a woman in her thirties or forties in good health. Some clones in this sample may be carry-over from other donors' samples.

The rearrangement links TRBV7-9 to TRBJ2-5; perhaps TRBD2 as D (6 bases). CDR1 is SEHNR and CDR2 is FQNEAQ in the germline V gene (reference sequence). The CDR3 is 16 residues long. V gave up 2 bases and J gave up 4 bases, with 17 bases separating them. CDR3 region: CASSLPFGSSGETQYF. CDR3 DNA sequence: TGTGCCAGCAGCTTACCTTTCGGGAGTAGTGGAGAGACCCAGTACTTC.

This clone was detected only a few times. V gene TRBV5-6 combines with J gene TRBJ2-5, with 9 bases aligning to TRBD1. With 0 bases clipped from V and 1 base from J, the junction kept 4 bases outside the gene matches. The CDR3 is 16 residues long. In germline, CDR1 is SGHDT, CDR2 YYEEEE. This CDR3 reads CASSLVRDRVQETQYF. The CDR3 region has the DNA TGTGCCAGCAGCTTGGTTAGGGACAGGGTCCAAGAGACCCAGTACTTC. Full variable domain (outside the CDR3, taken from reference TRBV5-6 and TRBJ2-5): DAGVTQSPTHLIKTRGQQVTLRCSPKSGHDTVSWYQQALGQGPQFIFQYYEEEERQRGNFPDRFSGHQFPNYSSELNVNALLLGDSALYLCASSLVRDRVQETQYFGPGTRLLVL.

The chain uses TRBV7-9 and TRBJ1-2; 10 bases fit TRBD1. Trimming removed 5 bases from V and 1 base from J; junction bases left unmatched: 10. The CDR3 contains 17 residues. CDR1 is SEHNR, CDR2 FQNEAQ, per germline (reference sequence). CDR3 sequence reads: CASSRGQGEEGNYGYTF. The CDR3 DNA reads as TGTGCCAGCAGCCGTGGACAGGGGGAGGAGGGTAACTATGGCTACACCTTC.

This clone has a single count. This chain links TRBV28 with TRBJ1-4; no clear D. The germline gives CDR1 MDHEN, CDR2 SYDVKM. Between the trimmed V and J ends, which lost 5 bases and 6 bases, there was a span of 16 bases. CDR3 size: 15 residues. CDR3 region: CASSPWRISDEKLFF. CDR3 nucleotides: TGTGCCAGCAGTCCTTGGAGGATTAGTGATGAAAAACTGTTTTTT.

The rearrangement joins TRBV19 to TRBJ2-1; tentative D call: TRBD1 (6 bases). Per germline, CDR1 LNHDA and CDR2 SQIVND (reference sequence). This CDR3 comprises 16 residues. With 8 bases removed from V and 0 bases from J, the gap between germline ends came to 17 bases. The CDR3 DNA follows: TGTGCCAGTGCAACCAGGGGAACTAGCTCCTACAATGAGCAGTTCTTC. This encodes CASATRGTSSYNEQFF. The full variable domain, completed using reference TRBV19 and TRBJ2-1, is DGGITQSPKYLFRKEGQNVTLSCEQNLNHDAMYWYRQDPGQGLRLIYYSQIVNDFQKGDIAEGYSVSREKKESFPLTVTSAQKNPTAFYLCASATRGTSSYNEQFFGPGTRLTVL.

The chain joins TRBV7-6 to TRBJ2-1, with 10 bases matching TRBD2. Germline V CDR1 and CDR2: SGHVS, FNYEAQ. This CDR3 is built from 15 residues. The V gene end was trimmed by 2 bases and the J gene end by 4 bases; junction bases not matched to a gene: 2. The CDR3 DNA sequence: TGTGCCAGCAGCTTATCTAGCGGGAGATACAATGAGCAGTTCTTC. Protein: CASSLSSGRYNEQFF.

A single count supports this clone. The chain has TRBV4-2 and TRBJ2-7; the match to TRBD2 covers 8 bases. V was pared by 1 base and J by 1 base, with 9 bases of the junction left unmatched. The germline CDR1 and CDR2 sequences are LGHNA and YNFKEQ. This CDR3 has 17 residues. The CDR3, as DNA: TGTGCCAGCAGCCAAGCAGGAACTAGCGGTAGTTCCTACGAGCAGTACTTC. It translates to CASSQAGTSGSSYEQYF.

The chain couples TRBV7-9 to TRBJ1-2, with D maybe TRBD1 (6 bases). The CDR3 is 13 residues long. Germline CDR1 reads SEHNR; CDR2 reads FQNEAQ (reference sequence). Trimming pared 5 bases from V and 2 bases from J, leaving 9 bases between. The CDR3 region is CASSRGGNYGYTF. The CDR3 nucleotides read TGTGCCAGCAGCCGAGGGGGGAACTATGGCTACACCTTC.

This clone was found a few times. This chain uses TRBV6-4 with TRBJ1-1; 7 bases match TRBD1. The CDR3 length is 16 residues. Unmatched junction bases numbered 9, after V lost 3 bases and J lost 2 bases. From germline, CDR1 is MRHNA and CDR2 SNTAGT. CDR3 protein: CASSEPQGLANTEAFF. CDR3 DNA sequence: TGTGCCAGCAGTGAACCACAGGGGCTTGCAAACACTGAAGCTTTCTTT.

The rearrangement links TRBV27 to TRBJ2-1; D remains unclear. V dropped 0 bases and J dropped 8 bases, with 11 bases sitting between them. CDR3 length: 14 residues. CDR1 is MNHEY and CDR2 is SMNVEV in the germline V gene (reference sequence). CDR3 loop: CASSLSLETHEQFF. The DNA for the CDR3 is TGTGCCAGCAGTTTATCTCTAGAGACGCATGAGCAGTTCTTC.

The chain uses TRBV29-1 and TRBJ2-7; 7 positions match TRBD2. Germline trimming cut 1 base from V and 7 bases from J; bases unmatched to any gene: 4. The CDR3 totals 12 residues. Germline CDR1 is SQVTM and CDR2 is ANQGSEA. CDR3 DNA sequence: TGCAGCGTTGAAGTAACAGCGGGGGAGCAGTACTTC. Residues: CSVEVTAGEQYF.